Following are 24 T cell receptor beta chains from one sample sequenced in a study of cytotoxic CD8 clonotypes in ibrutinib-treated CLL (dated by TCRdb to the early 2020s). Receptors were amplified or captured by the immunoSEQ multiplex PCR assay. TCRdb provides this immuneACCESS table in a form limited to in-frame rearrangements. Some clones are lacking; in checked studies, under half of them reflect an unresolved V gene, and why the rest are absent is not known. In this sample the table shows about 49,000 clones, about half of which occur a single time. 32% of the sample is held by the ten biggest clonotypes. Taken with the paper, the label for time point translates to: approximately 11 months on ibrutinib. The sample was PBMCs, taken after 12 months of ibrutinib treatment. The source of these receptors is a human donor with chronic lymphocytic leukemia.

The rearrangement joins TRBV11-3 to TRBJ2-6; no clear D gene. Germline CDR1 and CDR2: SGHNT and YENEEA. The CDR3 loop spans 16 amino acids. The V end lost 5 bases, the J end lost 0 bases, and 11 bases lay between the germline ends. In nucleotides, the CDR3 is TGTGCCAGCAGCCCATCCCCCAGCTCTGGGGCCAACGTCCTGACTTTC. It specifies CASSPSPSSGANVLTF.

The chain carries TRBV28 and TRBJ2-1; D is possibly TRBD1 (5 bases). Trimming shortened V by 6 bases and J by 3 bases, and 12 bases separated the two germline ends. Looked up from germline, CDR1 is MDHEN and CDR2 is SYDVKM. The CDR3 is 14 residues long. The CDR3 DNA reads TGTGCCAGCAGGACCCCGGACAACTACAATGAGCAGTTCTTC. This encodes CASRTPDNYNEQFF.

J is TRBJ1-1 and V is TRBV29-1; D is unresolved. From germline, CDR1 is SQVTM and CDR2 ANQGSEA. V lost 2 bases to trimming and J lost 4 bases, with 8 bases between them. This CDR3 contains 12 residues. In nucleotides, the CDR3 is TGCAGCGTTGAAACGCCCGGCACTGAAGCTTTCTTT. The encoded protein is CSVETPGTEAFF.

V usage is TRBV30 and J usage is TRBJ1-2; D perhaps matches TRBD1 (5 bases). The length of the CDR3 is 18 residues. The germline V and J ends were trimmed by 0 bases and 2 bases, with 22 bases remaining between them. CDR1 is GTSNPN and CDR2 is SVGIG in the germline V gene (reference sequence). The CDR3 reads CAWSVRDVRGLGNYGYTF. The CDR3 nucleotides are TGTGCCTGGAGTGTAAGGGATGTTCGGGGACTGGGCAACTATGGCTACACCTTC.

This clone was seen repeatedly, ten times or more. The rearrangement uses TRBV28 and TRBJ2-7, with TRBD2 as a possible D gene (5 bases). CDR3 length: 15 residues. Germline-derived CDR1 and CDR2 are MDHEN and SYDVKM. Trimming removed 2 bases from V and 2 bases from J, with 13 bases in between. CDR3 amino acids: CASSLGGSGPYEQYF. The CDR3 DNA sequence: TGTGCCAGCAGTTTAGGTGGGAGTGGCCCCTACGAGCAGTACTTC.

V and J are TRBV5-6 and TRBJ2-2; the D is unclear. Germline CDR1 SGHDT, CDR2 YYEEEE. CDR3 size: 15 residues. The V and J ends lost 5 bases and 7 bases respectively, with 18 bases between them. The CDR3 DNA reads TGTGCCAGCAGTAACGAGGCGCGGTCGTACGGGGAGCTGTTTTTT. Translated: CASSNEARSYGELFF.

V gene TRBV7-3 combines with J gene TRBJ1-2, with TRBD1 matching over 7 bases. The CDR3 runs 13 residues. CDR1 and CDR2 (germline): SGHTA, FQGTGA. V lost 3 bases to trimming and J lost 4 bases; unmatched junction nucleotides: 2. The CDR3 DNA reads TGTGCCAGCAGCTTGGGACAGAGCTATGGCTACACCTTC. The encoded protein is CASSLGQSYGYTF.

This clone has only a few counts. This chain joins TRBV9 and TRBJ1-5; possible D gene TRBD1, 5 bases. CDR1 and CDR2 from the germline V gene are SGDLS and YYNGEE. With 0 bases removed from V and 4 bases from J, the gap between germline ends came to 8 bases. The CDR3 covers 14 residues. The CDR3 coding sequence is TGTGCCAGCAGCGTAGGAGGGGCGAATCAGCCCCAGCATTTT. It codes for CASSVGGANQPQHF. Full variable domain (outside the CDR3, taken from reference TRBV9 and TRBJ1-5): DSGVTQTPKHLITATGQRVTLRCSPRSGDLSVYWYQQSLDQGLQFLIQYYNGEERAKGNILERFSAQQFPDLHSELNLSSLELGDSALYFCASSVGGANQPQHFGDGTRLSIL.

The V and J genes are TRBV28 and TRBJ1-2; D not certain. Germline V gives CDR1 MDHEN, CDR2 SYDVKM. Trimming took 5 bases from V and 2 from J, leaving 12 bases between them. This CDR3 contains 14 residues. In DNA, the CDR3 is TGTGCCAGCAGTAGGCGACTGGGGAACTATGGCTACACCTTC. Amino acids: CASSRRLGNYGYTF.

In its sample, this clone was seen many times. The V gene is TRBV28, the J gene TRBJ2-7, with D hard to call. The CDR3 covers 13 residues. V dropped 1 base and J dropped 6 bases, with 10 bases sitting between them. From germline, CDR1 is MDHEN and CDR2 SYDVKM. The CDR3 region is CASSLYIRPEQYF. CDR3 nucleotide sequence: TGTGCCAGCAGTTTATATATCCGACCCGAGCAGTACTTC.

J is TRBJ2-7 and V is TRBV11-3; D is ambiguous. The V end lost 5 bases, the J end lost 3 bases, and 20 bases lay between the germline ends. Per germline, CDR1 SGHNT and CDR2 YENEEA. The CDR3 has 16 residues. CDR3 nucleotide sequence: TGTGCCAGCAGCCCGGGTGGAGCCTACTCGGGCTACGAGCAGTACTTC. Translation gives CASSPGGAYSGYEQYF.

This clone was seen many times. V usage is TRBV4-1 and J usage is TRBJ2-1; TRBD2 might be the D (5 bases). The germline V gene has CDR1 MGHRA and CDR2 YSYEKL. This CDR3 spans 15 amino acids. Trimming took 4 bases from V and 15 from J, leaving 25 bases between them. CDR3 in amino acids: CASSRLAAVASQRFF. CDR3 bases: TGCGCCAGCAGCCGCCTAGCTGCCGTGGCTAGCCAGAGGTTCTTC.

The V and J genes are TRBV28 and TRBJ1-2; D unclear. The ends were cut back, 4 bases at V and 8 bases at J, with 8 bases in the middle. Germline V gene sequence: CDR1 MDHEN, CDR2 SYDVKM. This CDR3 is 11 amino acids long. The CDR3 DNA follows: TGTGCCAGCAGTTCCGTCTTCGGCTACACCTTC. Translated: CASSSVFGYTF.

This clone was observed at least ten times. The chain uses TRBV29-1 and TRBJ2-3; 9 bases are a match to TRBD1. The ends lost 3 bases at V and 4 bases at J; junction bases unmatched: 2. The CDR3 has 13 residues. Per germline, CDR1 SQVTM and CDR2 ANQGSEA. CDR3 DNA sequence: TGCAGCGTTGATGGGACAGGGCCAGATACGCAGTATTTT. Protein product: CSVDGTGPDTQYF.

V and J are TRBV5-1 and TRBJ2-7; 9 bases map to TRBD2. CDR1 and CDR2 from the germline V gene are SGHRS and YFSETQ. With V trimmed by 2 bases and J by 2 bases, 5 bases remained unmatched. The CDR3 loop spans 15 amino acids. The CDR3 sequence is CASSFLAGDPYEQYF. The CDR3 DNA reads TGCGCCAGCAGCTTCTTAGCGGGAGATCCCTACGAGCAGTACTTC.

The CDR3 nucleotides read TGTGCCATCAGTGAGTCGGGGGTCCACACCGGGGAGCTGTTTTTT. Protein sequence: CAISESGVHTGELFF. V usage is TRBV10-3 and J usage is TRBJ2-2; D might be TRBD1 or TRBD2, each matching 5 bases. V was pared by 0 bases and J by 3 bases, with 8 bases between. Germline V gene lookup returns CDR1 ENHRY and CDR2 SYGVKD. There are 15 residues in the CDR3.

The CDR3 spells CASSLEFRTSGYNEQFF. DNA for the CDR3: TGCGCCAGCAGCTTGGAGTTTCGGACTAGCGGGTACAATGAGCAGTTCTTC. The chain couples TRBV5-1 to TRBJ2-1; 11 bases are a match to TRBD2. V lost 0 bases and J lost 4; bases outside the gene matches: 6. The CDR3 runs to 17 residues. Germline-derived CDR1 and CDR2 are SGHRS and YFSETQ.

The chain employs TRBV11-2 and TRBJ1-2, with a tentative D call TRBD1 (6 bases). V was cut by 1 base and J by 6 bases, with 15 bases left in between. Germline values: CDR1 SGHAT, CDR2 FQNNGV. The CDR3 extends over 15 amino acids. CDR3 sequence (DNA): TGTGCCAGCAGCTTAGTAATGGAGGGGGGTGATGGCTACACCTTC. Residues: CASSLVMEGGDGYTF.

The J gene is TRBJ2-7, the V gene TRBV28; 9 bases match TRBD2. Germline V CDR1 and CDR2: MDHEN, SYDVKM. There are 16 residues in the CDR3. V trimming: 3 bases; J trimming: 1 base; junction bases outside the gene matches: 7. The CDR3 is CASSFSLAGLSYEQYF. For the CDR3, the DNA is TGTGCCAGCAGTTTCTCACTAGCGGGCCTGTCCTACGAGCAGTACTTC. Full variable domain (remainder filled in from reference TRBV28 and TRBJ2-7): DVKVTQSSRYLVKRTGEKVFLECVQDMDHENMFWYRQDPGLGLRLIYFSYDVKMKEKGDIPEGYSVSREKKERFSLILESASTNQTSMYLCASSFSLAGLSYEQYFGPGTRLTVT.

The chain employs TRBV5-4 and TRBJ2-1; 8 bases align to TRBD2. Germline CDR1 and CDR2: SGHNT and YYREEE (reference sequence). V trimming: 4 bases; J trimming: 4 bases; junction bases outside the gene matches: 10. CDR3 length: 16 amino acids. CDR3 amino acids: CASSHPSGSGYNEQFF. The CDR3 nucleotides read TGTGCCAGCAGCCACCCGAGCGGGAGCGGGTACAATGAGCAGTTCTTC. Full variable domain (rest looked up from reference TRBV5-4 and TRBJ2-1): ETGVTQSPTHLIKTRGQQVTLRCSSQSGHNTVSWYQQALGQGPQFIFQYYREEENGRGNFPPRFSGLQFPNYSSELNVNALELDDSALYLCASSHPSGSGYNEQFFGPGTRLTVL.

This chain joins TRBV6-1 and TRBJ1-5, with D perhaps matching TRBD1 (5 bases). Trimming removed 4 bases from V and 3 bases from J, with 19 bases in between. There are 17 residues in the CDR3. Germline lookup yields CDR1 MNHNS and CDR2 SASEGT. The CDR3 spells CASSAPPPQGSNQPQHF. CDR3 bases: TGTGCCAGCAGTGCCCCTCCCCCTCAGGGCTCCAATCAGCCCCAGCATTTT.

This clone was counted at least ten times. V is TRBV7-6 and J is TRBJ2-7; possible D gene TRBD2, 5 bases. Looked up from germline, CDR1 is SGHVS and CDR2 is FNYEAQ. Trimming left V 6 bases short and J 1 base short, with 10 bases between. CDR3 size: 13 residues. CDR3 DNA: TGTGCCAGCAGAGACGGACTGTCCTACGAGCAGTACTTC. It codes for CASRDGLSYEQYF.

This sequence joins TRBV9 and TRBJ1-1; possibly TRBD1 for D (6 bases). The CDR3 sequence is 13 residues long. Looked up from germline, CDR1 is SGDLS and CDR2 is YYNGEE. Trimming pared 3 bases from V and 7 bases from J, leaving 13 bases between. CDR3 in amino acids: CASSAQGVGEAFF. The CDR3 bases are TGTGCCAGCAGCGCACAGGGAGTAGGTGAAGCTTTCTTT.

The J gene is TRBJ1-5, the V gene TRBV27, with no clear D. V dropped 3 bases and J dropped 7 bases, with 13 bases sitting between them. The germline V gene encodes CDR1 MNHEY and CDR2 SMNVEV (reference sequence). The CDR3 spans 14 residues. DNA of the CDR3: TGTGCCAGCAGTTTCGGGCCTCGAGGGCAGCCCCAGCATTTT. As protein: CASSFGPRGQPQHF.